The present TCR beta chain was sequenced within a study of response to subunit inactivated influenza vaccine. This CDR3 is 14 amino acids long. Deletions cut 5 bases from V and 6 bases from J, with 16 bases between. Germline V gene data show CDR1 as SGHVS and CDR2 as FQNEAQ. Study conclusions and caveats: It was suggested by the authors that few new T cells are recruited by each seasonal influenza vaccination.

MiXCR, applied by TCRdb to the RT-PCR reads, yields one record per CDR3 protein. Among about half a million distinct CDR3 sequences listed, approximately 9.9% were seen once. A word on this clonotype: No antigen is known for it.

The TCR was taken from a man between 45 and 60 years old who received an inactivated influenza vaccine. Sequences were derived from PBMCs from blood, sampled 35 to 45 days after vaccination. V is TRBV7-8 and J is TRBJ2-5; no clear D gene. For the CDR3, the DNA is TGTGCCAGCAGCCAACTAAGGCGATGGAAGACCCAGTACTTC. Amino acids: CASSQLRRWKTQYF.